These 17 T cell receptor beta chains share one sample of origin, sequenced in a study of OX40 agonist ivuxolimab in advanced cancers. The assay was immunoSEQ multiplex PCR, and TCRdb's table has in-frame clones only and misses some. The sample has 100,000 or so clones; around 90% are singletons. The sample in question was CD4+ or CD8+ T cells sorted from blood, obtained in a trial of the OX40 agonist ivuxolimab. The receptors shown here come from an adult with an advanced solid tumor such as melanoma, head and neck, liver or kidney cancer.

V gene TRBV28 combines with J gene TRBJ1-5; no clear D gene. This CDR3 is built from 11 residues. Germline-derived CDR1 and CDR2 are MDHEN and SYDVKM. Trimming removed 6 bases from V and 16 bases from J, with 16 bases in between. In DNA form, the CDR3 reads TGTGCCAGCAGCGACGAGAGGACTCGACATTTT. Translating gives CASSDERTRHF.

This chain links TRBV18 with TRBJ2-7, with TRBD2 matching over 8 bases. This CDR3 spans 15 amino acids. V lost 3 bases and J lost 7; bases outside the gene matches: 11. The V gene's germline CDR1 is KGHSH and CDR2 LQKENI. CDR3 coding DNA: TGTGCCAGCTCACCTCCGAGCGGGGGCCGTTGGGAGCAGTACTTC. Protein product: CASSPPSGGRWEQYF.

This rearrangement joins TRBV20-1 to TRBJ2-3; D unresolved. V lost 8 bases, J lost 4 bases, and 10 bases lay in between. There are 11 residues in the CDR3. Germline V gene data show CDR1 as DFQATT and CDR2 as SNEGSKA (reference sequence). CDR3 sequence reads: CSSLLPDTQYF. In DNA form, the CDR3 reads TGCAGTTCACTACTTCCAGATACGCAGTATTTT.

The chain has TRBV2 and TRBJ2-7; TRBD2 matches at 7 bases. The germline CDR1 and CDR2 sequences are SNHLY and FYNNEI. The CDR3 extends over 15 amino acids. V lost 7 bases, J lost 1 base, and 10 bases stayed unmatched. CDR3 sequence (DNA): TGTGCCAGCACGGTGGAGGTGGGAGGGTCCTACGAGCAGTACTTC. Protein: CASTVEVGGSYEQYF.

The table lists this clone with a count of one. The chain is built from TRBV6-6 and TRBJ2-7, with 7 bases fitting TRBD1. After removal of 8 bases from V and 0 bases from J, the junction contained 4 bases not matched to a gene. The CDR3 contains 13 residues. Germline CDR1 reads MNHNY; CDR2 reads SVGAGI (reference sequence). In DNA, the CDR3 is TGTGCCAGCGTTCGGGACAGCTCCTACGAGCAGTACTTC. The encoded protein is CASVRDSSYEQYF.

This clone was seen more than once but under ten times. J is TRBJ1-3 and V is TRBV2; a weak D match, TRBD1 (6 bases). Germline CDR1 SNHLY, CDR2 FYNNEI. Between the trimmed V and J ends, which lost 6 bases and 0 bases, there was a span of 9 bases. CDR3 length: 14 amino acids. The CDR3 loop is CASSAQGSGNTIYF. CDR3 bases: TGTGCCAGCAGCGCACAGGGCTCTGGAAACACCATATATTTT.

V is TRBV6-5 and J is TRBJ2-7, with 9 nucleotides matching TRBD1. The germline V gene has CDR1 MNHEY and CDR2 SVGAGI. The V segment lost 10 bases and the J segment 1 base; nucleotides outside the gene matches: 8. CDR3 length: 14 amino acids. The CDR3 sequence is CATKRGQGSYEQYF. The DNA for the CDR3 is TGTGCCACCAAACGGGGACAGGGATCCTACGAGCAGTACTTC.

The chain employs TRBV7-9 and TRBJ2-3; TRBD1 is a possible D gene (6 bases). The germline V gene encodes CDR1 SEHNR and CDR2 FQNEAQ (reference sequence). With 1 base removed from V and 3 bases from J, the gap between germline ends came to 11 bases. The CDR3 sequence is 15 residues long. The CDR3 reads CASSLGQGSTDTQYF. DNA for the CDR3: TGTGCCAGCAGCTTAGGGCAGGGGTCGACAGATACGCAGTATTTT. The variable domain in full, completed from reference TRBV7-9 and TRBJ2-3, reads DTGVSQNPRHKITKRGQNVTFRCDPISEHNRLYWYRQTLGQGPEFLTYFQNEAQLEKSRLLSDRFSAERPKGSFSTLEIQRTEQGDSAMYLCASSLGQGSTDTQYFGPGTRLTVL.

To note about this clone: Relative to the germline gene, one junction end is altered; a read error may explain this. V is TRBV11-2 and J is TRBJ2-5; D may be TRBD1 (5 bases). CDR3 length: 15 amino acids. Germline V lookup: CDR1 SGHAT, CDR2 FQNNGV. The CDR3: CASSLDSPGQGTQYF. In nucleotides, the CDR3 is TGTGCCAGCAGCTTAGACAGTCCCGGACAAGGGACCCAGTACTTC.

The chain uses TRBV19 and TRBJ1-2; a weak D match, TRBD1 (6 bases). This CDR3 is 14 amino acids long. Germline V gene sequence: CDR1 LNHDA, CDR2 SQIVND (reference sequence). V shed 6 bases and J shed 5 bases, with 16 bases lying between them. The CDR3 spells CASSNQGGAYGYTF. Here the CDR3 DNA reads TGTGCCAGTAGCAACCAAGGGGGGGCTTATGGCTACACCTTC.

This clone was counted a single time. V and J are TRBV2 and TRBJ1-5; D remains unclear. The CDR3 consists of 13 residues. Trimming left V 11 bases short and J 5 bases short, with 16 bases between. CDR1 SNHLY and CDR2 FYNNEI come from the germline V gene. The CDR3 loop is CAGRSGEDQPQHF. For the CDR3, the DNA is TGTGCCGGGAGGTCCGGGGAGGATCAGCCCCAGCATTTT.

CDR3 DNA: TGTGCCTGGAGTCGTCAGGGAGGTAATCCGCAGTATTTT. This codes for CAWSRQGGNPQYF. The chain uses TRBV30 and TRBJ2-3; D might be TRBD2 (6 bases). Deletions cut 2 bases from V and 10 bases from J, with 16 bases between. Germline V gene data show CDR1 as GTSNPN and CDR2 as SVGIG (reference sequence). The CDR3 spans 13 residues.

The CDR3 is CASSPTAVVYGYTF. The DNA for the CDR3 is TGTGCCAGCTCTCCGACAGCGGTTGTTTATGGCTACACCTTC. The V call is TRBV18, the J call TRBJ1-2, with D perhaps TRBD1 (5 bases). Trimming stripped 6 bases from V and 5 bases from J, with 16 bases between. CDR1 KGHSH and CDR2 LQKENI come from the germline V gene. The CDR3 is made up of 14 amino acids. Full variable domain (outside the CDR3, taken from reference TRBV18 and TRBJ1-2): NAGVMQNPRHLVRRRGQEARLRCSPMKGHSHVYWYRQLPEEGLKFMVYLQKENIIDESGMPKERFSAEFPKEGPSILRIQQVVRGDSAAYFCASSPTAVVYGYTFGSGTRLTVV.

J is TRBJ1-1 and V is TRBV2; 7 positions agree with TRBD1. CDR3 length: 13 residues. Losses at the gene ends were 10 bases for V and 1 base for J; bases not matched to a gene: 6. Germline V CDR1 and CDR2: SNHLY, FYNNEI. CDR3 region: CATQGQPNTEAFF. The CDR3 DNA reads as TGTGCCACCCAGGGACAGCCGAACACTGAAGCTTTCTTT.

This CDR3 is CASSLAAGGGDTQYF. CDR3 DNA: TGCGCCAGCAGCTTGGCCGCTGGAGGTGGGGATACGCAGTATTTT. The chain is built from TRBV5-1 and TRBJ2-3; TRBD2 might be the D (5 bases). From germline, CDR1 is SGHRS and CDR2 YFSETQ. The V end lost 0 bases, the J end lost 6 bases, and 14 bases lay between the germline ends. The CDR3 loop spans 15 amino acids.

This clone was seen a single time. The V call is TRBV7-9, the J call TRBJ2-7; D may match TRBD1 or TRBD2 (5 bases each). Trimming stripped 3 bases from V and 4 bases from J, with 10 bases between. Germline assignment: CDR1 SEHNR and CDR2 FQNEAQ (reference sequence). The CDR3 has 13 amino acids. The CDR3 loop is CASSLGDGYEQYF. The CDR3 nucleotides read TGTGCCAGCAGCTTGGGGGACGGGTACGAGCAGTACTTC. Supplemented by reference TRBV7-9 and TRBJ2-7, the full variable domain reads DTGVSQNPRHKITKRGQNVTFRCDPISEHNRLYWYRQTLGQGPEFLTYFQNEAQLEKSRLLSDRFSAERPKGSFSTLEIQRTEQGDSAMYLCASSLGDGYEQYFGPGTRLTVT.

This clone was counted a single time. The chain is built from TRBV4-1 and TRBJ1-1; a weak D match, TRBD1 (5 bases). CDR3 length equals 15 residues. Deletions cut 4 bases from V and 5 bases from J, with 17 bases between. Germline V gene sequence: CDR1 MGHRA, CDR2 YSYEKL. The DNA for the CDR3 is TGCGCCAGCAGCCTCAGGCGGGACTTCGCGACTGAAGCTTTCTTT. As protein: CASSLRRDFATEAFF.